These 10 T cell receptor beta chains were sequenced from one sample in a study of T cell responses to AZD1222 COVID-19 vaccine (dated by TCRdb to the early 2020s). The library was made by the immunoSEQ multiplex PCR assay. Sourced from immuneACCESS, this table was stored by TCRdb with only in-frame sequences that have V and J called. A share of the clones is absent; for the studies checked, an unresolved V gene accounts for under half, and the remainder has no known explanation. The sample table contains fewer than 250,000 clones; only one count was recorded for 90% to 95% of them. The ten largest clones capture about 1% of the sample. The sample's time point label is to be understood as: baseline before first vaccination. Reading the label with the study, this specimen's treatment or condition is: meningococcal conjugate vaccine given as trial control. Sequencing used peripheral blood, obtained on day 0 of MenACWY control vaccination. The receptors derive from an adult in good health.

The rearrangement links TRBV11-3 to TRBJ1-2; 12 bases are shared with TRBD1. CDR1 SGHNT and CDR2 YENEEA come from the germline V gene. V was clipped by 4 bases and J by 8 bases; unmatched bases: 14. The CDR3 length is 17 residues. As DNA, the CDR3 is TGTGCCAGCAGCTATCGGGACAGGGGGCGTCAGGGGTCCGGCTACACCTTC. Its translation: CASSYRDRGRQGSGYTF. Variable domain in full (rest from reference TRBV11-3 and TRBJ1-2): EAGVVQSPRYKIIEKKQPVAFWCNPISGHNTLYWYLQNLGQGPELLIRYENEEAVDDSQLPKDRFSAERLKGVDSTLKIQPAELGDSAVYLCASSYRDRGRQGSGYTFGSGTRLTVV.

The rearrangement links TRBV27 to TRBJ2-2; D may be TRBD2 (5 bases). CDR3 length equals 14 residues. Trimming left V 3 bases short and J 6 bases short, with 11 bases between. Germline V gives CDR1 MNHEY, CDR2 SMNVEV (reference sequence). The CDR3 region is CASSFLTTPGELFF. The CDR3 nucleotides read TGTGCCAGCAGTTTTCTGACTACACCCGGGGAGCTGTTTTTT.

This sequence joins TRBV27 and TRBJ1-1, with 7 bases matching TRBD1. Germline V CDR1 and CDR2: MNHEY, SMNVEV (reference sequence). V lost 4 bases, J lost 5 bases, and 7 bases stayed unmatched. This CDR3 comprises 14 residues. CDR3: CASSWVTGFTEAFF. As DNA, the CDR3 is TGTGCCAGCAGTTGGGTGACAGGGTTTACTGAAGCTTTCTTT.

CDR3 region: CASRYDSDSNQPQHF. The CDR3 DNA reads as TGTGCCAGTAGGTATGACAGCGATAGCAATCAGCCCCAGCATTTT. V and J are TRBV19 and TRBJ1-5; D is perhaps TRBD1 (5 bases). The length of the CDR3 is 15 residues. The ends were cut back, 6 bases at V and 0 bases at J, with 12 bases in the middle. Germline CDR1 and CDR2: LNHDA and SQIVND (reference sequence).

This clone was seen a single time. V is TRBV6-1 and J is TRBJ1-2, with a tentative D call TRBD1 (5 bases). The CDR3 runs 15 residues. V was clipped by 3 bases and J by 4 bases, with 15 bases between them. The germline CDR1 and CDR2 sequences are MNHNS and SASEGT. The CDR3 sequence is CASSETQGRGYGYTF. The DNA for the CDR3 is TGTGCCAGCAGTGAGACCCAGGGAAGAGGCTATGGCTACACCTTC.

V usage is TRBV5-1 and J usage is TRBJ1-1; TRBD1 agrees at 8 bases. The germline V gene encodes CDR1 SGHRS and CDR2 YFSETQ. The CDR3 consists of 15 residues. V shed 3 bases and J 4 bases; nucleotides not matched to a gene: 8. CDR3 in DNA: TGCGCCAGCAGCTCCCACAGGGGGGAGAGCACTGAAGCTTTCTTT. Protein product: CASSSHRGESTEAFF.

The chain carries TRBV30 and TRBJ1-4; no firm D call. Germline assignment: CDR1 GTSNPN and CDR2 SVGIG (reference sequence). The CDR3 is made up of 13 amino acids. Trimming took off 3 bases at V and 2 bases at J, with 7 bases between the two ends. CDR3 sequence reads: CAWSGYTNEKLFF. The CDR3 DNA sequence: TGTGCCTGGAGCGGTTATACTAATGAAAAACTGTTTTTT. Drawing the rest from reference TRBV30 and TRBJ1-4, the complete variable domain is SQTIHQWPATLVQPVGSPLSLECTVEGTSNPNLYWYRQAAGRGLQLLFYSVGIGQISSEVPQNLSASRPQDRQFILSSKKLLLSDSGFYLCAWSGYTNEKLFFGSGTQLSVL.

As DNA, the CDR3 is TGTGCCAGCAGTACCTTCCGACAGGTTGAAGCTTTCTTT. Its protein is CASSTFRQVEAFF. The V gene is TRBV12-3 or TRBV12-4, the J gene TRBJ1-1; D is perhaps TRBD1 (6 bases). This CDR3 region has 13 residues. Between the trimmed V and J ends, which lost 5 bases and 7 bases, there was a span of 14 bases.

The chain recombines TRBV5-6 with TRBJ2-2; TRBD1 aligns across 9 bases. Germline loops: CDR1 SGHDT, CDR2 YYEEEE. V lost 4 bases and J lost 4; bases outside the gene matches: 8. The CDR3 sequence is 16 residues long. CDR3: CASSARGTGITGELFF. The CDR3 bases are TGTGCCAGCAGCGCGCGGGGGACAGGGATCACCGGGGAGCTGTTTTTT. Full variable domain (rest looked up from reference TRBV5-6 and TRBJ2-2): DAGVTQSPTHLIKTRGQQVTLRCSPKSGHDTVSWYQQALGQGPQFIFQYYEEEERQRGNFPDRFSGHQFPNYSSELNVNALLLGDSALYLCASSARGTGITGELFFGEGSRLTVL.

The chain has TRBV4-3 and TRBJ1-2; D remains ambiguous. Per the germline V gene, CDR1 is LGHNA and CDR2 is YSLEER. Trimming removed 0 bases at V and 5 bases at J, with 13 bases between. The CDR3 totals 15 residues. For the CDR3, the DNA is TGCGCCAGCAGCCAAGAGGGAGGGAGCGTTTATGGCTACACCTTC. Translating gives CASSQEGGSVYGYTF.